The entry below gives a single TCR beta chain sequence along with its context. This clone's antigen is unknown. No base quality information exists; no much larger clone differs at one position. The data derive from a study of molecular identifiers for immune sequencing clone quantification (dated by TCRdb to 2016 to 2019). With respect to the entire study: For a replicate experiment, RNA from about 21,000 or 97,000 naive CD8 T cells was divided into five aliquots, of which four were sequenced. This methods study benchmarked molecular-identifier clustering-based TCR repertoire sequencing (MIDCIRS) and TCR RNA copy counting, using CD8 T cells to do so.

The protocol used for the library was PCR. Sequenced on an Illumina HiSeq 4000. Preparation of bulk TCR libraries followed a previously described approach, with the TCR primers listed in Table S5. The Qiagen AllPrep DNA/RNA kit was used to purify total RNA. Before analysis, reads from multiple sequencing runs of one library were combined. On the study's bioinformatics: Only reads with exact TCR constant sequence were kept, trimmed to 150 nt, and grouped by their 12-nt molecular barcodes. Reads within each barcode group were sub-clustered using a 15% Levenshtein threshold, and quality-weighted consensus sequences were constructed for each RNA molecule. Non-functional sequences were excluded, and lower-count sequences lying one edit away from another sequence were also excluded. Barcode sub-clusters with fewer than 20% of the maximum read count were removed, based on fitting two negative binomial distributions. TCRdb trimmed public reads at Q25 via fastp, called clones via MiXCR and kept in-frame beta chains. Here each entry gathers all rows of one CDR3 protein and keeps the most common genes and DNA. These V and J calls derive from TCRdb rather than the authors' analysis. The sample records fewer than 350,000 distinct CDR3 sequences, roughly 23% of which are singletons. The top ten hold 0.75% to 0.85% of the sample.

The CDR3 sequence holds 14 residues, the cysteine and phenylalanine included. The kept DNA is CDR3 alone, 42 bases in frame from the first base. The germline V gene (reference sequence) sets CDR1 to MNHEY and CDR2 to SMNVEV. A distance of 10 bases separates the germline ends of V and J, which lose 3 bases and 5 bases respectively. Broad study findings and their caveats: A single cell's worth of spiked-in Jurkat TCR RNA was reported detectable even among under 1.3 million naive CD8 T cells. Naive libraries contained spiked-in Jurkat TCR RNA (approximately ten copies' worth), which is not part of the donor repertoire. Without barcode sub-clustering, chimeric consensus sequences inflated TCR diversity; chimeras reached as high as 47%. In CMV-specific effector cells, clones with more than 20 RNA copies accounted for over 99% of molecules, whereas in naive cells such clones accounted for under 1%. The sizes of highly expanded clones could end up underestimated when identical TCR molecules share a barcode. Modeling indicated 2.5 to 3.5 TCR RNA copies recovered per cell, compared with about 10 by digital PCR, which implies a capture efficiency of 25% to 35%.

Libraries of naive CD8 T cells were built from anywhere between about 17,000 and 1,000,000 sorted cells, with 10%, 30% or 50% of the purified RNA used. Naive CD8 T cells, defined as CD8+CD4-CCR7+CD45RA+, were FACS-sorted into RLT Plus buffer on a BD FACSAria II. Ten to eleven TCR copies' worth of Jurkat RNA were spiked into roughly 18,000-1,000,000 naive CD8 T cell samples to test detection sensitivity. CD8 T cells were enriched with RosetteSep CD8+ T Cell Enrichment Cocktail and Ficoll-Paque, followed by ACK red cell lysis. The sequenced sample consisted of naive CD8+ T cells from blood, with Jurkat cell RNA spiked in. The sample's cell subset or site label, decoded: FACS-sorted CD8+CD4-CCR7+CD45RA+ naive T cells. The source is a human donor in good health. Some libraries in this study had Jurkat cell RNA spiked in. The rearranged segments are TRBV27 and TRBJ2-2; the D gene is perhaps TRBD2, on 6 matching bases. At the DNA level, the sequence is TGTGCCAGCAGTTTTTCTGGAGGGACCGGGGAGCTGTTTTTT. Translated, it reads CASSFSGGTGELFF.